This T cell receptor beta chain is from a study of blood T cells in healthy people across ages. Overall study findings and caveats: Per million T cells, the diversity of TCR beta decreased roughly linearly as age advanced. With unsorted PBMCs, a conclusive comparison of naive versus antigen-experienced cells was not possible.

The study recruited healthy Caucasian donors from Russia who were aged about 6 to 100. Notes on this clonotype: Its antigen is not known.

Primers used in a second PCR of about 6 to 11 cycles were a sample-barcoded 5' primer and a J-beta primer mix. TCRdb fed the 5' RACE reads into MiXCR, producing one record per CDR3 protein. The table has approximately 690,000 distinct CDR3 sequences, around 38% seen once. The germline gives CDR1 LGHDT, CDR2 YNNKEL (reference sequence). Trimming pared 1 base from V and 0 bases from J, leaving 10 bases between. The CDR3 runs to 15 residues. Sequencing input: blood. The chain links TRBV3-1 to TRBJ2-7, with D unresolved. The clonotype originates from a man older than 75 in good health. DNA of the CDR3: TGTGCCAGCAGCCAAGTTGCAGCCTCCTCCTACGAGCAGTACTTC. Translating gives CASSQVAASSYEQYF.